The subject of this entry is one T cell receptor beta chain. The data belong to a study of blood T cell repertoires in COVID-19. Study information: Sources were T cells, B-cell-depleted T cells, or PBMCs; the material itself was cDNA or gDNA.

Sequenced by immunoSEQ multiplex PCR; TCRdb stores in-frame clones only, minus some. Of roughly 180,000 clones listed, around four fifths are singletons. Germline V lookup: CDR1 SQVTM, CDR2 ANQGSEA. The CDR3 consists of 11 residues. The V end was cut by 7 bases, the J end by 3 bases, with 10 bases between. Cohort assignment relied on participant-reported clinical history. V gene TRBV29-1 combines with J gene TRBJ2-7; D possibly corresponds to TRBD2 (5 bases). This TCR was recovered from a woman in her fifties or sixties in a cohort exposed to, infected with or recovered from COVID-19 (not recorded which). What was sequenced was PBMCs or T cells enriched from blood (not recorded which). DNA of the CDR3: TGCAGCGGGGAGTTTAACTACGAGCAGTACTTC. It translates to CSGEFNYEQYF.